This entry lists 2 T cell receptor beta chains sequenced from one sample in a study of T cell changes during pregnancy in multiple sclerosis. Method: immunoSEQ multiplex PCR; TCRdb's copy keeps in-frame clones and lacks some. The sample lists about 40,000 clones; roughly nine tenths were seen once. The sequencing here drew on CD4+ T cells from peripheral blood mononuclear cells, taken in the first trimester of pregnancy. The receptors originated from a female donor with multiple sclerosis, enrolled in a pregnancy study.

This clone showed up just once. The chain uses TRBV29-1 and TRBJ1-2; no clear D gene. The V end lost 7 bases, the J end lost 8 bases, and 14 bases lay between the germline ends. CDR3 length: 11 amino acids. CDR1 SQVTM and CDR2 ANQGSEA come from the germline V gene. CDR3 coding DNA: TGCAGCGCTACGGGGTCCGGGGGCTACACCTTC. Protein sequence: CSATGSGGYTF.

This chain joins TRBV7-8 and TRBJ2-7; D possibly corresponds to TRBD2 (6 bases). The CDR3 consists of 15 residues. V was pared by 4 bases and J by 0 bases, with 13 bases between. Per the germline V gene, CDR1 is SGHVS and CDR2 is FQNEAQ. Here the CDR3 reads CASSSWTTSSYEQYF. CDR3 nucleotide sequence: TGTGCCAGCAGCTCATGGACTACCAGCTCCTACGAGCAGTACTTC.